The clone carrying this TCR beta chain turned up a few times. The source of the sample is a study of blood T cells in healthy people across ages. Total RNA extracted from each sample amounted to at least 6 micrograms. Through a sample-barcoded 5' primer and a J-beta primer mix, a second PCR was run for roughly 7 to 11 cycles. One entry per CDR3 protein, called by TCRdb with MiXCR from the 5' RACE reads. The data contain some 760,000 distinct CDR3 sequences, approximately 25% of them seen just once; the ten biggest clones take up more than 8.5%. The germline V gene has CDR1 SGHVS and CDR2 FQNEAQ. The junction had 9 bases not matched to a gene; V was cut back by 5 bases and J by 1 base. The CDR3 has 16 residues. The sample also formed part of further work on T cells of mothers and their children.

This clonotype was sampled from a boy aged 5-17 years in good health. The rearrangement joins TRBV7-8 to TRBJ2-5; 8 bases align to TRBD1. Sequencing used blood. Written as DNA, the CDR3 is TGTGCCAGCAGCCCTTACGGGACAGGCCTCCAAGAGACCCAGTACTTC. It yields the protein CASSPYGTGLQETQYF.